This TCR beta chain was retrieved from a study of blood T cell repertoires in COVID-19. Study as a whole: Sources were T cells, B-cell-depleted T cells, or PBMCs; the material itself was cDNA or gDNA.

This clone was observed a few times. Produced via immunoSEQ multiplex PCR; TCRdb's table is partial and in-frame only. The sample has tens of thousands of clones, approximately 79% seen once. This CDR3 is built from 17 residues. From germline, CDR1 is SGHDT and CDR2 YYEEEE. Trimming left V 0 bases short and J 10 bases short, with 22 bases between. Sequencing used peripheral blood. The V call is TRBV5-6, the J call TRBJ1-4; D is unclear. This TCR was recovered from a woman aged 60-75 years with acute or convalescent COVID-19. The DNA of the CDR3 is TGTGCCAGCAGCTTGGGTCACACGGGGTCAGGTGATGGAAAACTGTTTTTT. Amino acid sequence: CASSLGHTGSGDGKLFF. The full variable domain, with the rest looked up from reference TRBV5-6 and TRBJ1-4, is DAGVTQSPTHLIKTRGQQVTLRCSPKSGHDTVSWYQQALGQGPQFIFQYYEEEERQRGNFPDRFSGHQFPNYSSELNVNALLLGDSALYLCASSLGHTGSGDGKLFFGSGTQLSVL.